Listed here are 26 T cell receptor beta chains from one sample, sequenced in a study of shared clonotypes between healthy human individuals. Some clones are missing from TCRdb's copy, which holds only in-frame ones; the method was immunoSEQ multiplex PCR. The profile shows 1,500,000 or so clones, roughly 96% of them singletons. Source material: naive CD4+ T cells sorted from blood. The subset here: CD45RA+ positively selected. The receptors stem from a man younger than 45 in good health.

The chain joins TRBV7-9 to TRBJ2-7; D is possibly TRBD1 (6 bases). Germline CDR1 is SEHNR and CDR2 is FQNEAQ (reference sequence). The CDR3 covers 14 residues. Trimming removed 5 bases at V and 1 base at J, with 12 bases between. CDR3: CASSTQGESYEQYF. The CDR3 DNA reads TGTGCCAGCAGCACACAGGGAGAATCCTACGAGCAGTACTTC. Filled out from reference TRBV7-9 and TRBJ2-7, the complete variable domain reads DTGVSQNPRHKITKRGQNVTFRCDPISEHNRLYWYRQTLGQGPEFLTYFQNEAQLEKSRLLSDRFSAERPKGSFSTLEIQRTEQGDSAMYLCASSTQGESYEQYFGPGTRLTVT.

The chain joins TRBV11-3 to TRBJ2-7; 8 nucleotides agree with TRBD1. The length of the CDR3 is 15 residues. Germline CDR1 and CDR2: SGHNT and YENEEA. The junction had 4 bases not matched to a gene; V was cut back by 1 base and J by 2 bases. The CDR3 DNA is TGTGCCAGCAGCTTAGCACGGACAGGGACCTACGAGCAGTACTTC. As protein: CASSLARTGTYEQYF.

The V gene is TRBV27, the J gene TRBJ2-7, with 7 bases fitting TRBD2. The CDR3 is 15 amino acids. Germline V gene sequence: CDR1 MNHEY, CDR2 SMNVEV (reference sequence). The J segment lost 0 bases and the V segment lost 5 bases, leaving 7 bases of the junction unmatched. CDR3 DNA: TGTGCCAGCAGTGGGGTTAGGGAGGGCTCCTACGAGCAGTACTTC. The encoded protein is CASSGVREGSYEQYF.

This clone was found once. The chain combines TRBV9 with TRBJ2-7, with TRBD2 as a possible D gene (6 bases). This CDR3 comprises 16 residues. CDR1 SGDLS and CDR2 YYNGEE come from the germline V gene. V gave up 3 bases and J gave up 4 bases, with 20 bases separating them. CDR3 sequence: CASSAQAAGTMYEQYF. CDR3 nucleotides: TGTGCCAGCAGCGCACAGGCAGCGGGCACCATGTACGAGCAGTACTTC. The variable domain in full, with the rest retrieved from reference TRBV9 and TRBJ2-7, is DSGVTQTPKHLITATGQRVTLRCSPRSGDLSVYWYQQSLDQGLQFLIQYYNGEERAKGNILERFSAQQFPDLHSELNLSSLELGDSALYFCASSAQAAGTMYEQYFGPGTRLTVT.

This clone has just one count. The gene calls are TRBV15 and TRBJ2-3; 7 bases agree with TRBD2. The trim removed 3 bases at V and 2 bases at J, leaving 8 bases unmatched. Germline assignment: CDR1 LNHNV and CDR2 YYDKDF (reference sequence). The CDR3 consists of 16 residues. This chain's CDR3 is CATSRGREADTDTQYF. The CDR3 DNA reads TGTGCCACCAGCAGGGGGAGGGAGGCCGACACAGATACGCAGTATTTT.

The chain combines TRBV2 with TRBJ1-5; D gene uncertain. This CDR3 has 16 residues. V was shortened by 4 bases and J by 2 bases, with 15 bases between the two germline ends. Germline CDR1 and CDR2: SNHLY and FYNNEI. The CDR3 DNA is TGTGCCAGCAGTGTGGGGTATAGAGGAGGCAATCAGCCCCAGCATTTT. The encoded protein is CASSVGYRGGNQPQHF.

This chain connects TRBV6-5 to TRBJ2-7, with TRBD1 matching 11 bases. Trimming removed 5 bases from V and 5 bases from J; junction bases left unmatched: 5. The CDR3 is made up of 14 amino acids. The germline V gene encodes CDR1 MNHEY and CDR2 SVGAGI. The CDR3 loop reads CASSLGQGVHEQYF. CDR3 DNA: TGTGCCAGCAGTCTGGGACAGGGGGTCCACGAGCAGTACTTC.

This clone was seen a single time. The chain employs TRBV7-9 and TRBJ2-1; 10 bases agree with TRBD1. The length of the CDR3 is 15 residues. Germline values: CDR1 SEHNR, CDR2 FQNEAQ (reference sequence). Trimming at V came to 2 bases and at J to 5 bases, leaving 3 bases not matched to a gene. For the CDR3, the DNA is TGTGCCAGCAGCTTATGGGACAGGGGCCACAATGAGCAGTTCTTC. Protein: CASSLWDRGHNEQFF.

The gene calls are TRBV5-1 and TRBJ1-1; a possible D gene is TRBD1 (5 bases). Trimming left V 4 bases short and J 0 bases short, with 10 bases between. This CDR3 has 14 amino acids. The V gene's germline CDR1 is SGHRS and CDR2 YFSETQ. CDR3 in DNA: TGCGCCAGCAGCCCCCGGGACTTGAACACTGAAGCTTTCTTT. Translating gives CASSPRDLNTEAFF.

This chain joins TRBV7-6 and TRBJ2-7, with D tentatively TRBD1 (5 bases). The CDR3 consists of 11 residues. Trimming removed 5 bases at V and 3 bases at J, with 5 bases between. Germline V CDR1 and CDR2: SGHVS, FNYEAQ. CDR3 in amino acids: CASSRGYEQYF. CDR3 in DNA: TGTGCCAGCAGCAGGGGCTACGAGCAGTACTTC.

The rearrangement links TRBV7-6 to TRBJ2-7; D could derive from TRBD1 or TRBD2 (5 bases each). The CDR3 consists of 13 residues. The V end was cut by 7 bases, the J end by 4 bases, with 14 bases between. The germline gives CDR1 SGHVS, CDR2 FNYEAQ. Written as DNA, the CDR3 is TGTGCCAGCAAGCTCTTATGGGGGTACGAGCAGTACTTC. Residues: CASKLLWGYEQYF.

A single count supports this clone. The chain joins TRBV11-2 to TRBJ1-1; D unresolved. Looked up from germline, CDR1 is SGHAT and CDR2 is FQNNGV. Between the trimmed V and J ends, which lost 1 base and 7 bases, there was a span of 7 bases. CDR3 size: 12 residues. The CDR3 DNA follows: TGTGCCAGCAGCTTAGTAGAGGGTGAAGCTTTCTTT. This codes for CASSLVEGEAFF.

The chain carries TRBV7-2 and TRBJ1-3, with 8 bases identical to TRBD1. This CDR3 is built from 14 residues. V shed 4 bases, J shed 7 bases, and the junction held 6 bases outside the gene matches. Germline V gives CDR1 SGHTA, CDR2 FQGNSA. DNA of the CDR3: TGTGCCAGCAGCTCCCTGCGGACAGGGAACACCATATATTTT. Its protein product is CASSSLRTGNTIYF.

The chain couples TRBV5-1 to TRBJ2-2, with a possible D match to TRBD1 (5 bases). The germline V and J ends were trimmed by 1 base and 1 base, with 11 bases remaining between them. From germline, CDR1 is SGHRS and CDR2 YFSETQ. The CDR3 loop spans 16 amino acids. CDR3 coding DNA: TGCGCCAGCAGCTTGAATGTCCAGGGGAACACCGGGGAGCTGTTTTTT. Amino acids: CASSLNVQGNTGELFF.

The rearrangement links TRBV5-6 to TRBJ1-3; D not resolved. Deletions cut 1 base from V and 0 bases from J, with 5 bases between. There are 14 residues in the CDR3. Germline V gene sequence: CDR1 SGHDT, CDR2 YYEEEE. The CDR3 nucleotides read TGTGCCAGCAGCTTGACAGTCTCTGGAAACACCATATATTTT. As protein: CASSLTVSGNTIYF.

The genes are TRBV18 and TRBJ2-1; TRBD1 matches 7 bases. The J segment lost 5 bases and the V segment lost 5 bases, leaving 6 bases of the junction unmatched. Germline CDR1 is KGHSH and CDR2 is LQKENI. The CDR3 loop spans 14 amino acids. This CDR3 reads CASSNDRVDNEQFF. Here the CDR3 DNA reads TGTGCCAGCTCAAATGACAGGGTGGACAATGAGCAGTTCTTC.

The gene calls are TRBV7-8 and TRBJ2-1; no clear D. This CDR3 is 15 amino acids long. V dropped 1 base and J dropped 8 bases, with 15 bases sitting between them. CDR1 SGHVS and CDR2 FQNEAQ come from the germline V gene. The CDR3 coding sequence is TGTGCCAGCAGCTTAGTGAATCATCCCGGCGATGAGCAGTTCTTC. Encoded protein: CASSLVNHPGDEQFF.

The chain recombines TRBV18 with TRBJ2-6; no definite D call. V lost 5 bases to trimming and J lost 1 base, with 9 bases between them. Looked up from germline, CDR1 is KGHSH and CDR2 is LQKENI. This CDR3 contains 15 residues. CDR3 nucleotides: TGTGCCAGCTCAGCCGGAATTTCTGGGGCCAACGTCCTGACTTTC. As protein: CASSAGISGANVLTF.

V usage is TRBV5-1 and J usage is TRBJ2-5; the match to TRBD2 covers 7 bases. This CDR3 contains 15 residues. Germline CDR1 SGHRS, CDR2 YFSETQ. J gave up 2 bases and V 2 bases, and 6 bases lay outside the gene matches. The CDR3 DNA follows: TGCGCCAGCAGCTTACTAGCGACCCCTCAAGAGACCCAGTACTTC. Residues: CASSLLATPQETQYF.

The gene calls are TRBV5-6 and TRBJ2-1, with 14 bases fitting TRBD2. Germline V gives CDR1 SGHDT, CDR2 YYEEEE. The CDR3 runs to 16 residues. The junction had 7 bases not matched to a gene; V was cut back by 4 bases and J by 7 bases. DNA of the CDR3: TGTGCCAGCAGCCACCGGACTAGCGGGAGGACGAATGAGCAGTTCTTC. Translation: CASSHRTSGRTNEQFF. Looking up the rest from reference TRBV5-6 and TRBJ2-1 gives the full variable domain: DAGVTQSPTHLIKTRGQQVTLRCSPKSGHDTVSWYQQALGQGPQFIFQYYEEEERQRGNFPDRFSGHQFPNYSSELNVNALLLGDSALYLCASSHRTSGRTNEQFFGPGTRLTVL.

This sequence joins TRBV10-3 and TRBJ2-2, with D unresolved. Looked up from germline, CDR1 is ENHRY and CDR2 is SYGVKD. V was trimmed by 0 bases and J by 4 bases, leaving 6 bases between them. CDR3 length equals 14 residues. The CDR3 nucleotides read TGTGCCATCAGTGAGTCGCCATTCACCGGGGAGCTGTTTTTT. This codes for CAISESPFTGELFF.

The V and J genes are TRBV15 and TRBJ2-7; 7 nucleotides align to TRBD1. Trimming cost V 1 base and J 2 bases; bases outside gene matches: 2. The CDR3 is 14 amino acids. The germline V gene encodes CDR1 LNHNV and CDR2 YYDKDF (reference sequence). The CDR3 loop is CATSRGTGAYEQYF. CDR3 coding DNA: TGTGCCACCAGCAGAGGGACAGGAGCCTACGAGCAGTACTTC.

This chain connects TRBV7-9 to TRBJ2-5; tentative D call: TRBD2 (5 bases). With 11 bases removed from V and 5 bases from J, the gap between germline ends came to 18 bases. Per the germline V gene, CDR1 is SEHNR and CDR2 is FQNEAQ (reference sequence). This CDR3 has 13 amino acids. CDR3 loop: CASRGHNGETQYF. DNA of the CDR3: TGTGCCTCCCGGGGTCATAACGGGGAGACCCAGTACTTC.

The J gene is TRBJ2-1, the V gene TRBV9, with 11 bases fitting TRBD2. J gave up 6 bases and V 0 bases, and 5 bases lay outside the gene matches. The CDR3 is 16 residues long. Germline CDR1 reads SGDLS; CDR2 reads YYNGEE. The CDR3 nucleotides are TGTGCCAGCAGCGTAGGCCCTAGCGGGAGGATCAATGAGCAGTTCTTC. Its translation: CASSVGPSGRINEQFF.

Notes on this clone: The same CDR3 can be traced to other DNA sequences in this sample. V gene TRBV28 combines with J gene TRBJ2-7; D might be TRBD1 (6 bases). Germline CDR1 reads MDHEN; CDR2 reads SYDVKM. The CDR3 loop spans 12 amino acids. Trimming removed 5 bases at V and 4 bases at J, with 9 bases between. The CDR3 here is CASSPRGYEQYF. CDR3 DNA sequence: TGTGCCAGCAGTCCGAGGGGGTACGAGCAGTACTTC. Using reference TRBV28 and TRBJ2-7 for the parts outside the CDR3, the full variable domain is DVKVTQSSRYLVKRTGEKVFLECVQDMDHENMFWYRQDPGLGLRLIYFSYDVKMKEKGDIPEGYSVSREKKERFSLILESASTNQTSMYLCASSPRGYEQYFGPGTRLTVT.

The CDR3 region has the DNA TGCGCCAGCAGCTTGGCCCCCCGGGACAGCTACGAGCAGTACTTC. It is translated as CASSLAPRDSYEQYF. This chain links TRBV5-1 with TRBJ2-7, with 7 bases that match TRBD1. Losses at the gene ends were 0 bases for V and 3 bases for J; bases not matched to a gene: 6. This CDR3 contains 15 residues. Germline CDR1 is SGHRS and CDR2 is YFSETQ.